These 16 T cell receptor beta chains came from one sample sequenced in a study of cytomegalovirus exposure and HLA in healthy donors. The repertoire was sequenced with immunoSEQ multiplex PCR; TCRdb's copy has only in-frame clones and lacks some. Of about 350,000 clones in the sample, 87% were seen once. The sample was PBMCs. These receptors all stem from a woman aged 25 to 39 in good health and CMV-seropositive.

The chain joins TRBV2 to TRBJ2-5, with 7 bases matching TRBD2. With 4 bases clipped from V and 4 bases from J, the junction kept 12 bases outside the gene matches. Germline loops: CDR1 SNHLY, CDR2 FYNNEI. CDR3 length: 16 residues. This chain's CDR3 is CASSVASGRVRETQYF. In DNA, the CDR3 is TGTGCCAGCAGTGTTGCTAGCGGAAGGGTCCGAGAGACCCAGTACTTC.

V is TRBV19 and J is TRBJ2-7, with 11 bases that match TRBD1. V gave up 4 bases and J gave up 4 bases; unmatched junction bases: 6. Looked up from germline, CDR1 is LNHDA and CDR2 is SQIVND (reference sequence). The CDR3 length is 15 residues. The CDR3 DNA is TGTGCCAGTAGTAGTGGACAGGGGGCTTCTTACGAGCAGTACTTC. It yields the protein CASSSGQGASYEQYF. Full variable domain (outside the CDR3, taken from reference TRBV19 and TRBJ2-7): DGGITQSPKYLFRKEGQNVTLSCEQNLNHDAMYWYRQDPGQGLRLIYYSQIVNDFQKGDIAEGYSVSREKKESFPLTVTSAQKNPTAFYLCASSSGQGASYEQYFGPGTRLTVT.

V is TRBV9 and J is TRBJ2-6, with TRBD1 matching 10 bases. This CDR3 contains 18 residues. The trim removed 4 bases at V and 0 bases at J, leaving 7 bases unmatched. The V gene's germline CDR1 is SGDLS and CDR2 YYNGEE. The CDR3 bases are TGTGCCAGCAGCTTGAGGGACAGGGGACCCTCTGGGGCCAACGTCCTGACTTTC. It translates to CASSLRDRGPSGANVLTF.

This chain joins TRBV11-2 and TRBJ2-2; tentative D call: TRBD1 (7 bases). The CDR3 is 16 residues long. V dropped 7 bases and J dropped 6 bases, with 21 bases sitting between them. Germline V CDR1 and CDR2: SGHAT, FQNNGV. CDR3 loop: CASNLFQGGRPGELFF. CDR3 nucleotide sequence: TGTGCCAGCAACCTCTTCCAGGGGGGCCGTCCCGGGGAGCTGTTTTTT.

V usage is TRBV7-6 and J usage is TRBJ2-2, with 7 positions matching TRBD1. Germline V lookup: CDR1 SGHVS, CDR2 FNYEAQ. V shed 3 bases and J 1 base; nucleotides not matched to a gene: 8. CDR3 size: 17 residues. CDR3 in DNA: TGTGCCAGCAGCTTGGGGGAACAGGGGATGAACACCGGGGAGCTGTTTTTT. Protein product: CASSLGEQGMNTGELFF. Supplemented by reference TRBV7-6 and TRBJ2-2, the full variable domain reads GAGVSQSPRYKVTKRGQDVALRCDPISGHVSLYWYRQALGQGPEFLTYFNYEAQQDKSGLPNDRFSAERPEGSISTLTIQRTEQRDSAMYRCASSLGEQGMNTGELFFGEGSRLTVL.

The chain links TRBV30 to TRBJ1-2, with D unclear. CDR3 length: 13 amino acids. The germline CDR1 and CDR2 sequences are GTSNPN and SVGIG (reference sequence). V was cut by 0 bases and J by 0 bases, with 5 bases left in between. CDR3 DNA sequence: TGTGCCTGGAGTGTAAATGCTAACTATGGCTACACCTTC. Translation gives CAWSVNANYGYTF. Looking up the rest from reference TRBV30 and TRBJ1-2 gives the full variable domain: SQTIHQWPATLVQPVGSPLSLECTVEGTSNPNLYWYRQAAGRGLQLLFYSVGIGQISSEVPQNLSASRPQDRQFILSSKKLLLSDSGFYLCAWSVNANYGYTFGSGTRLTVV.

This clone was observed a single time. The chain is built from TRBV7-8 and TRBJ2-7; TRBD1 matches at 10 bases. The CDR3 consists of 14 residues. Germline assignment: CDR1 SGHVS and CDR2 FQNEAQ. After removal of 8 bases from V and 6 bases from J, the junction contained 10 bases not matched to a gene. The CDR3 protein is CASGAGTGVTEQYF. The CDR3 region has the DNA TGTGCCAGCGGAGCCGGGACAGGGGTCACCGAGCAGTACTTC. The entire variable domain, with the rest obtained from reference TRBV7-8 and TRBJ2-7, is as follows: GAGVSQSPRYKVAKRGQDVALRCDPISGHVSLFWYQQALGQGPEFLTYFQNEAQLDKSGLPSDRFFAERPEGSVSTLKIQRTQQEDSAVYLCASGAGTGVTEQYFGPGTRLTVT.

Remarks on this clone: Distinct nucleotide sequences in the sample also encode this CDR3. The V call is TRBV5-1, the J call TRBJ1-1, with 8 bases that match TRBD1. CDR3 length: 14 residues. V gave up 2 bases and J gave up 4 bases; unmatched junction bases: 4. Germline V gives CDR1 SGHRS, CDR2 YFSETQ. CDR3 DNA: TGCGCCAGCAGCTTTGGACAGGGCGGCACTGAAGCTTTCTTT. Its translation: CASSFGQGGTEAFF.

The chain recombines TRBV5-6 with TRBJ1-1; 11 bases match TRBD1. Germline V CDR1 and CDR2: SGHDT, YYEEEE. This CDR3 has 15 residues. J was trimmed by 0 bases and V by 7 bases; bases with no gene match: 5. The CDR3 is CASGQGAGLNTEAFF. The CDR3 DNA sequence: TGTGCCAGCGGACAGGGGGCAGGGCTGAACACTGAAGCTTTCTTT.

This chain uses TRBV6-1 with TRBJ1-5, with D unclear. This CDR3 is 15 amino acids long. The germline V and J ends were trimmed by 6 bases and 0 bases, with 12 bases remaining between them. Germline-derived CDR1 and CDR2 are MNHNS and SASEGT. The CDR3 here is CASSLTVYSNQPQHF. The DNA for the CDR3 is TGTGCCAGCAGCCTTACAGTTTATAGCAATCAGCCCCAGCATTTT.

This chain uses TRBV7-6 with TRBJ2-5; 11 bases agree with TRBD2. Germline values: CDR1 SGHVS, CDR2 FNYEAQ. CDR3 length: 19 residues. V trimming: 5 bases; J trimming: 5 bases; junction bases outside the gene matches: 19. CDR3 loop: CASSPPGGLAGGGDETQYF. CDR3 bases: TGTGCCAGCAGCCCCCCCGGGGGGCTAGCGGGGGGTGGTGATGAGACCCAGTACTTC.

This CDR3 is CASSRPSGAGRETQYF. The CDR3 DNA reads as TGTGCCAGCAGCCGACCTTCTGGGGCTGGAAGGGAGACCCAGTACTTC. V and J are TRBV7-8 and TRBJ2-5, with D tentatively TRBD1 (5 bases). The length of the CDR3 is 16 residues. CDR1 is SGHVS and CDR2 is FQNEAQ in the germline V gene. The V end lost 5 bases, the J end lost 5 bases, and 21 bases lay between the germline ends.

The genes are TRBV6-5 and TRBJ1-6; D might be TRBD1 (5 bases). CDR1 MNHEY and CDR2 SVGAGI come from the germline V gene. The CDR3 totals 15 residues. V lost 1 base and J lost 4, with 8 bases in between. CDR3 nucleotides: TGTGCCAGCAGTTACTGGGGCGGGTATAATTCACCCCTCCACTTT. This translates into CASSYWGGYNSPLHF.

The CDR3 region has the DNA TGCGCCAGCAGCCAAGCAAGGGGGCCGCTTGGCTACACCTTC. Its translation: CASSQARGPLGYTF. The rearrangement uses TRBV4-3 and TRBJ1-2; 7 nucleotides agree with TRBD1. From germline, CDR1 is LGHNA and CDR2 YSLEER. This CDR3 region has 14 residues. V trimming: 1 base; J trimming: 7 bases; junction bases outside the gene matches: 6.

The rearrangement joins TRBV7-8 to TRBJ2-5; D perhaps matches TRBD1 (5 bases). The CDR3 spans 15 residues. Germline lookup yields CDR1 SGHVS and CDR2 FQNEAQ. Trimming took 1 base from V and 0 from J, leaving 9 bases between them. CDR3 DNA sequence: TGTGCCAGCAGCTTAGAACAGGTGTACCAAGAGACCCAGTACTTC. Translated, it gives CASSLEQVYQETQYF.

V usage is TRBV6-5 and J usage is TRBJ2-1; D might be TRBD1 (5 bases). Deletions cut 2 bases from V and 8 bases from J, with 13 bases between. The CDR3 spans 14 residues. Germline CDR1 and CDR2: MNHEY and SVGAGI. This CDR3 reads CASSYLRVDHEQFF. Here the CDR3 DNA reads TGTGCCAGCAGTTACCTCAGGGTCGACCATGAGCAGTTCTTC.